Listed below are T cell receptor beta chains from one sample, sequenced in a study of shared clonotypes between healthy human individuals. TCRdb's table, derived via immunoSEQ multiplex PCR, lists solely in-frame clones and lacks some. Among over 1.4 million clones, roughly 96% were seen once, and the ten largest hold 1.2%. The sample consisted of naive CD4+ T cells sorted from blood. Receptors originate from a man aged 25 to 40 in good health. CDR3s include the opening cysteine and the closing phenylalanine or tryptophan. Each record gives: J gene, clone size, D gene, V gene, CDR3 protein, CDR3 DNA. A D gene is named only where the DNA matches it firmly. A row's size may be missing; if present it is once, few, many or a size class.

j_call: TRBJ2-1
clone_size: -
d_call: TRBD1
v_call: TRBV18
cdr3_aa: CASSPGQGAGFEQFF
cdr3_nt: TGTGCCAGCTCACCGGGACAGGGGGCAGGGTTTGAGCAGTTCTTC

j_call: TRBJ1-1
clone_size: -
d_call: -
v_call: TRBV7-8
cdr3_aa: CASSLTGNTEAFF
cdr3_nt: TGTGCCAGCAGCTTAACAGGGAACACTGAAGCTTTCTTT

j_call: TRBJ1-4
clone_size: -
d_call: TRBD1
v_call: TRBV2
cdr3_aa: CASSGQGGEKLFF
cdr3_nt: TGTGCCAGCTCGGGACAGGGTGGCGAAAAACTGTTTTTT

j_call: TRBJ2-3
clone_size: -
d_call: TRBD2
v_call: TRBV27
cdr3_aa: CASSFSSGRRTDTQYF
cdr3_nt: TGTGCCAGCAGTTTTTCTAGCGGGAGACGGACAGATACGCAGTATTTT

j_call: TRBJ2-7
clone_size: -
d_call: TRBD1
v_call: TRBV5-1
cdr3_aa: CASSLVLDRGYEQYF
cdr3_nt: TGCGCCAGCAGCCTCGTGTTGGACAGGGGATACGAGCAGTACTTC

j_call: TRBJ1-5
clone_size: -
d_call: TRBD1
v_call: TRBV6-6
cdr3_aa: CASSLGTGYGQPQHF
cdr3_nt: TGTGCCAGCAGTCTCGGGACAGGGTACGGACAGCCCCAGCATTTT

j_call: TRBJ1-5
clone_size: once
d_call: TRBD1
v_call: TRBV7-2
cdr3_aa: CASSRTGTGGNSNQPQHF
cdr3_nt: TGTGCCAGCAGCAGAACCGGGACAGGGGGAAATAGCAATCAGCCCCAGCATTTT

j_call: TRBJ2-3
clone_size: -
d_call: TRBD1
v_call: TRBV19
cdr3_aa: CASSFQGARTQYF
cdr3_nt: TGTGCCAGTAGTTTCCAGGGGGCTAGGACGCAGTATTTT

j_call: TRBJ2-7
clone_size: -
d_call: -
v_call: TRBV28
cdr3_aa: CASSPLGGYEQYF
cdr3_nt: TGTGCCAGCAGCCCACTCGGGGGCTACGAGCAGTACTTC

j_call: TRBJ2-7
clone_size: -
d_call: TRBD1
v_call: TRBV28
cdr3_aa: CASIPATGGFAEQYF
cdr3_nt: TGTGCCAGCATTCCAGCGACAGGGGGCTTCGCCGAGCAGTACTTC

j_call: TRBJ2-7
clone_size: -
d_call: -
v_call: TRBV5-3
cdr3_aa: CARSAKTASLSAQQYF
cdr3_nt: TGTGCCAGAAGCGCCAAGACGGCCTCCCTATCCGCCCAGCAGTACTTC

j_call: TRBJ2-7
clone_size: -
d_call: TRBD2
v_call: TRBV19
cdr3_aa: CASRAGGSYEQYF
cdr3_nt: TGTGCCAGTAGGGCGGGAGGGTCCTACGAGCAGTACTTC

j_call: TRBJ2-3
clone_size: -
d_call: -
v_call: TRBV5-1
cdr3_aa: CASSLDVSSTDTQYF
cdr3_nt: TGCGCCAGCAGCCTGGACGTATCTAGCACAGATACGCAGTATTTT

j_call: TRBJ1-5
clone_size: -
d_call: TRBD1
v_call: TRBV6-1
cdr3_aa: CASSRQGASNQPQHF
cdr3_nt: TGTGCCAGCAGCCGACAGGGGGCGAGCAATCAGCCCCAGCATTTT

j_call: TRBJ1-5
clone_size: -
d_call: -
v_call: TRBV19
cdr3_aa: CASSSGQGVGQPQHF
cdr3_nt: -

j_call: TRBJ2-3
clone_size: -
d_call: -
v_call: TRBV7-2
cdr3_aa: CASSAGAGASTDTQYF
cdr3_nt: TGTGCCAGCAGCGCAGGCGCGGGGGCGAGCACAGATACGCAGTATTTT

j_call: TRBJ2-7
clone_size: -
d_call: TRBD2
v_call: TRBV5-4
cdr3_aa: CASSMGGSNEQYF
cdr3_nt: TGTGCCAGCAGCATGGGAGGGTCTAACGAGCAGTACTTC

j_call: TRBJ1-5
clone_size: -
d_call: TRBD1
v_call: TRBV4-1
cdr3_aa: CASSGQGYQPQHF
cdr3_nt: TGCGCCAGCAGTGGACAGGGATATCAGCCCCAGCATTTT

j_call: TRBJ2-1
clone_size: few
d_call: -
v_call: TRBV5-8
cdr3_aa: CATAVLGAYNEQFF
cdr3_nt: TGTGCCACGGCGGTTCTGGGGGCTTACAATGAGCAGTTCTTC

j_call: TRBJ2-5
clone_size: -
d_call: TRBD2
v_call: TRBV7-8
cdr3_aa: CASSSRIFGGRAKGETQYF
cdr3_nt: TGTGCCAGCAGCTCAAGAATCTTTGGCGGGAGGGCAAAGGGGGAGACCCAGTACTTC

j_call: TRBJ1-2
clone_size: -
d_call: -
v_call: TRBV7-9
cdr3_aa: CASSQNGGYGYTF
cdr3_nt: TGTGCCAGCAGCCAGAATGGCGGGTATGGCTACACCTTC

j_call: TRBJ1-2
clone_size: once
d_call: -
v_call: TRBV6-6
cdr3_aa: CASSFGGIGYGYTF
cdr3_nt: TGTGCCAGCAGTTTTGGGGGTATCGGCTATGGCTACACCTTC

j_call: TRBJ2-5
clone_size: -
d_call: -
v_call: TRBV30
cdr3_aa: CAWNMVGETQYF
cdr3_nt: TGTGCCTGGAACATGGTGGGGGAGACCCAGTACTTC

j_call: TRBJ2-5
clone_size: -
d_call: -
v_call: TRBV5-1
cdr3_aa: CASSLRKLQTQYF
cdr3_nt: TGCGCCAGCAGCTTGAGGAAGCTGCAGACCCAGTACTTC

j_call: TRBJ2-7
clone_size: -
d_call: -
v_call: TRBV5-4
cdr3_aa: CASSPEQGFYEQYF
cdr3_nt: TGTGCCAGCAGCCCCGAACAGGGTTTTTACGAGCAGTACTTC

j_call: TRBJ2-2
clone_size: -
d_call: TRBD1
v_call: TRBV2
cdr3_aa: CATGRGRSGELFF
cdr3_nt: TGTGCCACCGGCAGGGGGCGATCCGGGGAGCTGTTTTTT

j_call: TRBJ2-7
clone_size: -
d_call: -
v_call: TRBV27
cdr3_aa: CASSLIPGGEQYF
cdr3_nt: TGTGCCAGCAGTTTAATCCCGGGCGGCGAGCAGTACTTC

j_call: TRBJ2-7
clone_size: once
d_call: -
v_call: TRBV21-1
cdr3_aa: CASQTDRLHEQYF
cdr3_nt: TGTGCCAGTCAGACAGATAGATTACACGAGCAGTACTTC

j_call: TRBJ1-1
clone_size: -
d_call: -
v_call: TRBV7-9
cdr3_aa: CASSSYGTDEAFF
cdr3_nt: TGTGCCAGCAGCTCTTATGGGACCGACGAAGCTTTCTTT

j_call: TRBJ2-3
clone_size: -
d_call: TRBD2
v_call: TRBV2
cdr3_aa: CASLPGVLAGGPGVAQYF
cdr3_nt: TGTGCCAGCCTTCCAGGGGTTTTAGCGGGAGGGCCGGGTGTGGCGCAGTATTTT

j_call: TRBJ2-1
clone_size: once
d_call: -
v_call: TRBV5-1
cdr3_aa: CASSLGRGPYNEQFF
cdr3_nt: TGCGCCAGCAGCTTGGGTAGGGGACCCTACAATGAGCAGTTCTTC

j_call: TRBJ2-7
clone_size: -
d_call: TRBD2
v_call: TRBV5-1
cdr3_aa: CASSLEVAGFYEQYF
cdr3_nt: TGCGCCAGCAGCTTGGAGGTAGCGGGATTTTACGAGCAGTACTTC

j_call: TRBJ2-2
clone_size: once
d_call: -
v_call: TRBV29-1
cdr3_aa: CSVVRDRNTGELFF
cdr3_nt: TGCAGCGTTGTTAGGGACCGAAACACCGGGGAGCTGTTTTTT

j_call: TRBJ1-1
clone_size: -
d_call: TRBD1
v_call: TRBV11-2
cdr3_aa: CASSAYRGPNTEAFF
cdr3_nt: TGTGCCAGCAGCGCTTACAGGGGGCCGAACACTGAAGCTTTCTTT

j_call: TRBJ1-2
clone_size: once
d_call: -
v_call: TRBV6-1
cdr3_aa: CASLKLPVSGYTF
cdr3_nt: TGTGCCAGCCTAAAACTCCCAGTTAGTGGCTACACCTTC

j_call: TRBJ2-1
clone_size: -
d_call: TRBD2
v_call: TRBV5-1
cdr3_aa: CASSFRGGGSSYNEQFF
cdr3_nt: TGCGCCAGCAGCTTCCGGGGGGGCGGGAGCTCCTACAATGAGCAGTTCTTC

j_call: TRBJ2-1
clone_size: -
d_call: TRBD2
v_call: TRBV6-5
cdr3_aa: CASSYSRETLVFF
cdr3_nt: TGTGCCAGCAGTTACTCGCGGGAGACTTTAGTGTTCTTC

j_call: TRBJ1-2
clone_size: -
d_call: -
v_call: TRBV6-1
cdr3_aa: CASSDTGYGYTF
cdr3_nt: TGTGCCAGCAGCGACACAGGATATGGCTACACCTTC

j_call: TRBJ1-2
clone_size: -
d_call: -
v_call: TRBV4-1
cdr3_aa: CASSPREDYGYTF
cdr3_nt: TGCGCCAGCAGCCCCCGAGAGGACTATGGCTACACCTTC

j_call: TRBJ2-5
clone_size: -
d_call: TRBD1
v_call: TRBV16
cdr3_aa: CASSPWDREKETQYF
cdr3_nt: TGTGCCAGCAGCCCTTGGGACAGGGAGAAGGAGACCCAGTACTTC

j_call: TRBJ1-2
clone_size: -
d_call: -
v_call: TRBV5-6
cdr3_aa: CASSSQGLSGYTF
cdr3_nt: TGTGCCAGCAGCTCGCAGGGGCTCTCTGGCTACACCTTC

j_call: TRBJ2-6
clone_size: -
d_call: -
v_call: TRBV4-3
cdr3_aa: CASSLKTSGANVLTF
cdr3_nt: TGCGCCAGCAGCCTAAAGACCTCTGGGGCCAACGTCCTGACTTTC

j_call: TRBJ2-7
clone_size: -
d_call: TRBD2
v_call: TRBV5-4
cdr3_aa: CASRLAGGPGWEQYF
cdr3_nt: TGTGCCAGCAGGCTAGCGGGAGGGCCTGGGTGGGAGCAGTACTTC

j_call: TRBJ1-1
clone_size: -
d_call: TRBD1
v_call: TRBV5-1
cdr3_aa: CASSQGAEAFF
cdr3_nt: TGCGCCAGCAGCCAGGGGGCTGAAGCTTTCTTT

j_call: TRBJ2-7
clone_size: -
d_call: -
v_call: TRBV28
cdr3_aa: CASRGLDFYVDEQYF
cdr3_nt: TGTGCCAGCAGGGGCCTGGACTTCTATGTAGACGAGCAGTACTTC